This T cell receptor beta chain was sequenced in a study of technical replicates of blood from a few donors. Here immunoSEQ multiplex PCR was the method, and the copy in TCRdb shows in-frame clones only, minus some. Of 75,000 to 90,000 clones in the sample, approximately 95% were seen once. This sequence originates from a human donor in good health. The sample taken for sequencing was T cells isolated from PBMCs.

The CDR3 sequence is CAISGGGDDGYTF. In nucleotides, the CDR3 is TGTGCCATCAGTGGAGGGGGGGATGATGGCTACACCTTC. The gene calls are TRBV10-3 and TRBJ1-2; weak D call: TRBD1 (6 bases). The CDR3 covers 13 residues. Trimming stripped 4 bases from V and 6 bases from J, with 12 bases between. CDR1 is ENHRY and CDR2 is SYGVKD in the germline V gene.